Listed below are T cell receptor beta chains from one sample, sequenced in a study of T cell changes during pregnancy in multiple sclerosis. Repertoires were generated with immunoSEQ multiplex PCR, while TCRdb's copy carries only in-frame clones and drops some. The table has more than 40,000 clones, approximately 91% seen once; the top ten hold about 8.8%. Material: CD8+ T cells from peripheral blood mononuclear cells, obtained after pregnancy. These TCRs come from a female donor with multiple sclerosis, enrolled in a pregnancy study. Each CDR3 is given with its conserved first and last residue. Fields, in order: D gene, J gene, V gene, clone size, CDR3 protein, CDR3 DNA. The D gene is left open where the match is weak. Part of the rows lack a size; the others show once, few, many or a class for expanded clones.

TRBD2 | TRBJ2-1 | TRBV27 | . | CASSFGRELDEQFF | TGTGCCAGCAGTTTCGGGCGGGAGCTCGATGAGCAGTTCTTC
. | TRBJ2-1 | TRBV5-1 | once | CASSYTGNNEQFF | TGCGCCAGCAGCTACACAGGGAACAATGAGCAGTTCTTC
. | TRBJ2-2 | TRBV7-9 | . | CASSLVYSTGELFF | TGTGCCAGCAGCTTAGTGTACAGCACCGGGGAGCTGTTTTTT
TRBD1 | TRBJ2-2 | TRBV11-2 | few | CASSLRTTGGDGELFF | TGTGCCAGCAGCCTCCGGACGACAGGGGGCGACGGGGAGCTGTTTTTT
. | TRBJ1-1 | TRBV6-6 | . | CASSLTGEAFF | TGTGCCAGCAGTCTCACAGGGGAAGCTTTCTTT
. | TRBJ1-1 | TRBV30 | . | CAWTGSLNTEAFF | TGTGCCTGGACCGGGAGTTTGAACACTGAAGCTTTCTTT
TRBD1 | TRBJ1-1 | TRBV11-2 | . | CALTGERYTEAFF | TGTGCCTTGACAGGGGAGAGGTACACTGAAGCTTTCTTT
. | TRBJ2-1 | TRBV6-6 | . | CASNDRSSYNEQFF | TGTGCCAGCAATGACAGGTCCTCCTACAATGAGCAGTTCTTC
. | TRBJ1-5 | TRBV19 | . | CASSPQGNQPQHF | TGTGCCAGTAGCCCACAGGGCAATCAGCCCCAGCATTTT
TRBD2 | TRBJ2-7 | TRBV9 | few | CASSVGGGLDEQYF | TGTGCCAGCAGCGTAGGGGGGGGTTTAGACGAGCAGTACTTC
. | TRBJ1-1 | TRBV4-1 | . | CASSQAYGGTEAFF | TGCGCCAGCAGCCAAGCTTACGGGGGGACTGAAGCTTTCTTT
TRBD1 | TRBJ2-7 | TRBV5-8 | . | CASSINTGGGQGSYEQYF | TGTGCCAGCAGCATAAACACGGGTGGGGGACAGGGGTCCTACGAGCAGTACTTC
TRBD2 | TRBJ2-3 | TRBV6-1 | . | CASSVLAGLSTDTQYF | TGTGCCAGCAGTGTACTAGCGGGCCTCAGCACAGATACGCAGTATTTT
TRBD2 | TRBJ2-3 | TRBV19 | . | CASSPLAGDRDTQYF | TGTGCCAGTAGTCCACTAGCGGGAGACAGAGATACGCAGTATTTT
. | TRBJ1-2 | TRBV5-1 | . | CASSLGGAGERFNYGYTF | TGCGCCAGCAGCTTAGGAGGGGCGGGAGAGAGGTTTAACTATGGCTACACCTTC
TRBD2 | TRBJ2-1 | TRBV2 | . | CASSDGPGKASGNYNEQFF | TGTGCCAGCAGTGACGGCCCCGGAAAGGCTAGCGGTAACTACAATGAGCAGTTCTTC
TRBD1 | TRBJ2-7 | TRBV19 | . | CASSAGTGAYEQYF | TGTGCCAGTAGTGCGGGGACAGGGGCCTACGAGCAGTACTTC
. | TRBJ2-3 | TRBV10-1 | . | CASSKSGRVTDTQYF | TGCGCCAGCAGTAAATCGGGCAGGGTCACAGATACGCAGTATTTT
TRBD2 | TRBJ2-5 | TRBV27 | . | CASSDPAGVETQYF | TGTGCCAGCAGTGATCCAGCGGGAGTAGAGACCCAGTACTTC
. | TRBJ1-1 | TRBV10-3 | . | CAITLGFNTEAFF | TGTGCCATCACTTTGGGCTTCAACACTGAAGCTTTCTTT
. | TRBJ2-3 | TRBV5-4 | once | CASSPLVSRTDTQYF | TGTGCCAGCAGCCCCCTAGTAAGTCGCACAGATACGCAGTATTTT
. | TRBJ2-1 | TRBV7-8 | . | CASSFPEGEQFF | TGTGCCAGCAGCTTCCCGGAGGGGGAGCAGTTCTTC
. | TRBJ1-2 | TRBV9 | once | CASSAHRVPNYGYTF | TGTGCCAGCAGCGCACACAGGGTGCCTAACTATGGCTACACCTTC
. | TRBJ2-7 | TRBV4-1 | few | CASSMAAGPSYEQYF | TGCGCCAGCAGTATGGCCGCGGGCCCCTCCTACGAGCAGTACTTC
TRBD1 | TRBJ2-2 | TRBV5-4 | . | CASTPQGAGTGELFF | TGTGCCAGCACCCCACAGGGGGCTGGCACCGGGGAGCTGTTTTTT
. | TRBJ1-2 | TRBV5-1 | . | CASSELGGGGYTF | TGCGCCAGCAGTGAACTCGGGGGAGGTGGCTACACCTTC
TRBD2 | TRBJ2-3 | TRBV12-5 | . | CASGRLLAGDDDTQYF | TGTGCTAGTGGCCGCCTACTAGCGGGAGACGATGATACGCAGTATTTT
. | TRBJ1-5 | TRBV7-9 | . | CASSLTGYGNQPQHF | TGTGCCAGCAGCTTAACCGGGTATGGCAATCAGCCCCAGCATTTT
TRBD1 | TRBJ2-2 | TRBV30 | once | CACTRDRGTGELFF | TGTGCCTGTACCCGGGACAGGGGAACCGGGGAGCTGTTTTTT
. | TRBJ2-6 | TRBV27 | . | CASGRQGFGANVLTF | TGTGCCAGCGGGCGGCAGGGCTTTGGGGCCAACGTCCTGACTTTC
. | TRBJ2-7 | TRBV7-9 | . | CASKDSSNAYEQYF | TGTGCCAGCAAGGACAGTTCGAATGCCTACGAGCAGTACTTC
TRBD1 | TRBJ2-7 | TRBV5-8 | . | CASSRRQGATYEQYF | TGTGCCAGCAGCAGGAGACAGGGGGCAACCTACGAGCAGTACTTC
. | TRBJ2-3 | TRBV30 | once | CAWSVIYPDTQYF | TGTGCCTGGAGTGTCATCTATCCAGATACGCAGTATTTT
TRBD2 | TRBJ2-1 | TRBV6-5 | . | CASSLGGRLNEQFF | TGTGCCAGCAGCCTCGGCGGGAGACTAAATGAGCAGTTCTTC
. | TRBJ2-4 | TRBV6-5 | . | CASSYSLGAAKNIQYF | TGTGCCAGCAGTTACTCTTTGGGGGCGGCCAAAAACATTCAGTACTTC
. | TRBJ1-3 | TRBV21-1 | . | CASSKEGREIGDTIYF | TGTGCCAGCAGCAAAGAAGGCCGGGAGATAGGGGACACCATATATTTT
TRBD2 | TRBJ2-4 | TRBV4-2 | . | CASSQDGTSGGLAKNIQYF | TGTGCCAGCAGCCAAGATGGGACTAGCGGGGGCCTAGCCAAAAACATTCAGTACTTC
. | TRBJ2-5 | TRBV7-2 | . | CASSLPGGLQETQYF | TGTGCCAGCAGCCTCCCGGGGGGCCTTCAAGAGACCCAGTACTTC
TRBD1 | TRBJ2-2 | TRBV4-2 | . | CASSHGQGTGTGELFF | TGTGCCAGCAGCCACGGACAGGGGACGGGCACCGGGGAGCTGTTTTTT
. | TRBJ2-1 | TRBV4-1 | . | CASMGGNEQFF | TGCGCCAGCATGGGGGGAAATGAGCAGTTCTTC
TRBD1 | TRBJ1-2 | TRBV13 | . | CASSLGGSTIGYTF | TGTGCCAGCAGCCTAGGGGGCTCGACTATTGGCTACACCTTC
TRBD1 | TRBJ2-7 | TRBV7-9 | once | CASSSFLRDRQYEQYF | TGTGCCAGCAGCTCCTTTCTCCGGGACAGGCAATACGAGCAGTACTTC
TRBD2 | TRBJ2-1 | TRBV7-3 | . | CASSLSSGGANEQFF | TGTGCCAGCAGCTTATCCAGCGGGGGGGCTAATGAGCAGTTCTTC
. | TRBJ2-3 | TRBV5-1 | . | CASREGQDTQYF | TGCGCCAGCAGGGAGGGCCAAGATACGCAGTATTTT